This T cell receptor (beta chain) was captured by sequencing in a study of cytomegalovirus exposure and HLA in healthy donors. Sequencing used immunoSEQ multiplex PCR; TCRdb keeps in-frame clones, though not all of them. The sample lists 57,000 or so clones, around 94% occurring once. This TCR was recovered from a man aged 18 to 29 in good health and CMV-seronegative. Sequenced sample: PBMCs.

CDR3 loop: CASSIRQAATNEKLFF. The DNA of the CDR3 is TGTGCCAGCAGCATTAGACAGGCTGCAACTAATGAAAAACTGTTTTTT. The J gene is TRBJ1-4, the V gene TRBV7-9, with D possibly matching TRBD1 (6 bases). Germline V gives CDR1 SEHNR, CDR2 FQNEAQ (reference sequence). The V end lost 5 bases, the J end lost 0 bases, and 13 bases lay between the germline ends. CDR3 size: 16 residues.